A single T cell receptor (beta chain) is shown here with its context. There are 13 residues in the CDR3. Deletions cut 3 bases from V and 2 bases from J, with 7 bases between. Looked up from germline, CDR1 is LNHDA and CDR2 is SQIVND (reference sequence). The record originates from a study of blood T cell repertoires in COVID-19. Study details: COVID-19 samples from acute and convalescent phases originated in the United States, Italy and Spain.

As processed by the authors: Counts of nucleated cells, estimated from reference gene primer amplification, were obtained. The repertoire was sequenced with immunoSEQ multiplex PCR; TCRdb's copy has only in-frame clones and lacks some. That table furnishes V, J and clone size, whereas the DNA furnished D and trimming. The data contain hundreds of thousands of clones, 87% of them singletons. The source of this sequence is a woman younger than 30 who had recovered from COVID-19. Sequenced input: PBMCs or T cells enriched from blood (not recorded which). The J gene is TRBJ1-2, the V gene TRBV19; D unresolved. The CDR3 nucleotides are TGTGCCAGTAGTATCTCGGAGAACTATGGCTACACCTTC. It codes for CASSISENYGYTF.